The 22 T cell receptor beta chains in this list originate from one sample, sequenced in a study of shared clonotypes between healthy human individuals. Clones were read by immunoSEQ multiplex PCR, and TCRdb kept only the in-frame ones, dropping some. The data hold 2 million to 3 million clones, with roughly 93% observed a single time. Sequencing was performed on naive CD4+ T cells from PBMCs. Specified subset: CD45RA+ positively selected. The receptors stem from a man aged 18 to 30 in good health. Some clones in this sample may be carry-over from other donors' samples.

CDR3 in amino acids: CSVEDQGQGHTGELFF. In nucleotides, the CDR3 is TGCAGCGTTGAAGATCAGGGACAGGGGCACACCGGGGAGCTGTTTTTT. The chain employs TRBV29-1 and TRBJ2-2, with 10 bases aligning to TRBD1. Germline loops: CDR1 SQVTM, CDR2 ANQGSEA. V was clipped by 0 bases and J by 3 bases; unmatched bases: 4. The CDR3 covers 16 residues.

The V and J genes are TRBV7-2 and TRBJ1-3; possibly TRBD1 for D (5 bases). The V gene's germline CDR1 is SGHTA and CDR2 FQGNSA. This CDR3 region has 14 residues. Trimming took 5 bases from V and 2 from J, leaving 10 bases between them. The CDR3 DNA follows: TGTGCCAGCAGCCCAACAGGTACTGGAAACACCATATATTTT. Protein product: CASSPTGTGNTIYF.

Comment on this clone: The same CDR3 arises from other DNA sequences in this sample as well. The V call is TRBV9, the J call TRBJ2-2; 8 bases line up with TRBD2. This CDR3 spans 14 amino acids. The germline CDR1 and CDR2 sequences are SGDLS and YYNGEE. Trimming at V came to 0 bases and at J to 7 bases, leaving 2 bases not matched to a gene. The DNA for the CDR3 is TGTGCCAGCAGCGTAGCGGGAGGGAACGGGGAGCTGTTTTTT. It yields the protein CASSVAGGNGELFF. The full variable domain, in which reference TRBV9 and TRBJ2-2 provide the parts outside the CDR3, is DSGVTQTPKHLITATGQRVTLRCSPRSGDLSVYWYQQSLDQGLQFLIQYYNGEERAKGNILERFSAQQFPDLHSELNLSSLELGDSALYFCASSVAGGNGELFFGEGSRLTVL.

This rearrangement joins TRBV27 to TRBJ1-5, with D possibly matching TRBD1 (6 bases). This CDR3 has 14 amino acids. Trimming left V 4 bases short and J 5 bases short, with 12 bases between. Germline CDR1 and CDR2: MNHEY and SMNVEV (reference sequence). This CDR3 reads CASSSQGPYQPQHF. The DNA of the CDR3 is TGTGCCAGCAGTTCACAGGGCCCTTATCAGCCCCAGCATTTT.

In DNA, the CDR3 is TGTGCCAGCAGCTCAAACAGGCTTTTGATAGGTGAAAAACTGTTTTTT. Its translation is CASSSNRLLIGEKLFF. The chain uses TRBV5-8 and TRBJ1-4; a possible D gene is TRBD1 (5 bases). Trimming took off 3 bases at V and 7 bases at J, with 19 bases between the two ends. CDR3 length: 16 residues. Germline V CDR1 and CDR2: SGHTS, YDEGEE.

The chain links TRBV28 to TRBJ2-7, with D perhaps matching TRBD2 (6 bases). Germline CDR1 and CDR2: MDHEN and SYDVKM. V gave up 2 bases and J gave up 2 bases, with 16 bases separating them. The CDR3 has 16 residues. The CDR3 reads CASSLVVGTGTYEQYF. In nucleotides, the CDR3 is TGTGCCAGCAGTTTAGTAGTCGGGACTGGTACCTACGAGCAGTACTTC.

This rearrangement joins TRBV16 to TRBJ1-1; a possible D gene is TRBD1 (5 bases). CDR1 is KGHSY, CDR2 FQNENV, per germline. The CDR3 has 12 amino acids. V gave up 5 bases and J gave up 5 bases, with 9 bases separating them. The CDR3 nucleotides read TGTGCCAGCAGCTCCAGGGAAACTGAAGCTTTCTTT. Its protein is CASSSRETEAFF.

This clone has a handful of counts. The chain recombines TRBV28 with TRBJ1-2, with unresolved D. Germline CDR1 and CDR2: MDHEN and SYDVKM. The CDR3 covers 13 residues. The V gene lost 7 bases and the J gene lost 2 bases, with 11 bases spanning the gap. Written as DNA, the CDR3 is TGTGCCAGCACCTCACCATTGAACTATGGCTACACCTTC. Translation: CASTSPLNYGYTF.

This clone was seen a single time. CDR3 sequence (DNA): TGTGCCAGCAGCTACAACAGGGGTTACGCCGGGGAGCTGTTTTTT. This codes for CASSYNRGYAGELFF. The chain joins TRBV7-9 to TRBJ2-2; TRBD1 aligns across 7 bases. Germline CDR1 and CDR2: SEHNR and FQNEAQ (reference sequence). V trimming: 4 bases; J trimming: 6 bases; junction bases outside the gene matches: 8. This CDR3 contains 15 residues.

The chain couples TRBV7-2 to TRBJ2-3; D is unclear. V lost 5 bases and J lost 4, with 22 bases in between. Germline loops: CDR1 SGHTA, CDR2 FQGNSA. This CDR3 comprises 17 residues. The CDR3 sequence is CASSDPNTPRSPDTQYF. The CDR3 DNA sequence: TGTGCCAGCAGCGACCCTAACACCCCCCGGTCCCCAGATACGCAGTATTTT.

The chain has TRBV6-4 and TRBJ2-1, with TRBD2 identical over 15 bases. This CDR3 region has 16 residues. Germline assignment: CDR1 MRHNA and CDR2 SNTAGT. The V segment lost 4 bases and the J segment 9 bases; nucleotides outside the gene matches: 7. The CDR3: CASSGAGTSGRSEQFF. The CDR3 nucleotides read TGTGCCAGCAGTGGCGCCGGGACTAGCGGGAGGAGTGAGCAGTTCTTC.

The chain joins TRBV4-3 to TRBJ2-7; D ambiguous. The CDR3 runs to 14 residues. Trimming stripped 2 bases from V and 5 bases from J, with 13 bases between. Germline CDR1 and CDR2: LGHNA and YSLEER. Written as DNA, the CDR3 is TGCGCCAGCAGCCAACTCCTGGGGTCCAACGAGCAGTACTTC. This translates into CASSQLLGSNEQYF.

The chain uses TRBV27 and TRBJ2-1, with 8 positions matching TRBD1. This CDR3 is 13 amino acids long. V lost 5 bases, J lost 9 bases, and 6 bases stayed unmatched. Germline CDR1 is MNHEY and CDR2 is SMNVEV (reference sequence). In nucleotides, the CDR3 is TGTGCCAGCAGTGCCCCAGGGGGCGGTGAGCAGTTCTTC. This gives the protein CASSAPGGGEQFF.

With respect to this clone: This sample also contains other DNA sequences that code for the same CDR3. The genes are TRBV5-1 and TRBJ1-3; 7 bases map to TRBD1. Trimming took 4 bases from V and 4 from J; bases not matched to a gene: 5. The CDR3 extends over 14 amino acids. Germline assignment: CDR1 SGHRS and CDR2 YFSETQ. The CDR3 nucleotides read TGCGCCAGCAGCCCGACAGGGACCGGAAACACCATATATTTT. Protein sequence: CASSPTGTGNTIYF.

The chain carries TRBV2 and TRBJ2-1; 11 bases agree with TRBD1. In germline, CDR1 is SNHLY, CDR2 FYNNEI. The CDR3 is 16 residues long. The J segment lost 10 bases and the V segment lost 0 bases, leaving 8 bases of the junction unmatched. CDR3 nucleotides: TGTGCCAGCAGTGAAGCGGAAAGGACAGGGGGCAGGGAGCAGTTCTTC. It translates to CASSEAERTGGREQFF.

The chain employs TRBV4-1 and TRBJ2-7, with D perhaps TRBD2 (5 bases). The length of the CDR3 is 15 residues. Germline V gives CDR1 MGHRA, CDR2 YSYEKL. V gave up 9 bases and J gave up 4 bases, with 22 bases separating them. The CDR3 loop reads CASSSPGRNRYEQYF. DNA for the CDR3: TGCGCCAGTTCGAGTCCGGGGAGAAACCGATACGAGCAGTACTTC.

The V and J genes are TRBV13 and TRBJ1-2; 7 bases are shared with TRBD1. The CDR3 has 15 residues. CDR1 is PRHDT and CDR2 is FYEKMQ in the germline V gene (reference sequence). With V trimmed by 4 bases and J by 1 base, 6 bases remained unmatched. The CDR3 DNA reads TGTGCCAGCAGCTACGCGGACAGGCGTAACTATGGCTACACCTTC. Its protein is CASSYADRRNYGYTF.

This clone was observed a few times. V usage is TRBV30 and J usage is TRBJ1-5; D not certain. Germline V gene lookup returns CDR1 GTSNPN and CDR2 SVGIG (reference sequence). The CDR3 contains 18 residues. The V end lost 3 bases, the J end lost 0 bases, and 21 bases lay between the germline ends. The chain's CDR3 is CAWSGGPRGGNSNQPQHF. CDR3 in DNA: TGTGCCTGGAGCGGTGGGCCCCGTGGCGGAAATAGCAATCAGCCCCAGCATTTT.

Worth noting for this clone: Other nucleotide sequences from this sample produce the same CDR3. The chain has TRBV15 and TRBJ1-1, with D tentatively TRBD1 (5 bases). CDR1 is LNHNV, CDR2 YYDKDF, per germline (reference sequence). Trimming removed 3 bases at V and 3 bases at J, with 8 bases between. CDR3 length: 13 residues. This CDR3 reads CATSRGGDTEAFF. The DNA for the CDR3 is TGTGCCACCAGCAGGGGAGGGGACACTGAAGCTTTCTTT.

The chain carries TRBV27 and TRBJ2-7, with D tentatively TRBD2 (5 bases). The CDR3 is 17 residues long. Germline V gives CDR1 MNHEY, CDR2 SMNVEV (reference sequence). The V end lost 0 bases, the J end lost 5 bases, and 20 bases lay between the germline ends. The CDR3, as DNA: TGTGCCAGCAGTTTATCGGCGGAGCTAGCAGGTTTCCACGAGCAGTACTTC. Encoded protein: CASSLSAELAGFHEQYF.

The genes are TRBV7-9 and TRBJ2-2, with unresolved D. The CDR3 length is 14 residues. Trimming removed 6 bases at V and 5 bases at J, with 13 bases between. Germline values: CDR1 SEHNR, CDR2 FQNEAQ (reference sequence). The CDR3 region is CASSPRGSTGELFF. In DNA, the CDR3 is TGTGCCAGCAGTCCTCGAGGTTCGACCGGGGAGCTGTTTTTT. The whole variable domain, remainder taken from reference TRBV7-9 and TRBJ2-2, is DTGVSQNPRHKITKRGQNVTFRCDPISEHNRLYWYRQTLGQGPEFLTYFQNEAQLEKSRLLSDRFSAERPKGSFSTLEIQRTEQGDSAMYLCASSPRGSTGELFFGEGSRLTVL.

V is TRBV7-2 and J is TRBJ2-7, with D tentatively TRBD1 (6 bases). This CDR3 has 15 amino acids. V lost 6 bases to trimming and J lost 8 bases, with 23 bases between them. Germline V gene sequence: CDR1 SGHTA, CDR2 FQGNSA. The CDR3 here is CASRPDPTGVMQQYF. The CDR3 DNA is TGTGCCAGCAGACCAGACCCGACAGGAGTGATGCAGCAGTACTTC.